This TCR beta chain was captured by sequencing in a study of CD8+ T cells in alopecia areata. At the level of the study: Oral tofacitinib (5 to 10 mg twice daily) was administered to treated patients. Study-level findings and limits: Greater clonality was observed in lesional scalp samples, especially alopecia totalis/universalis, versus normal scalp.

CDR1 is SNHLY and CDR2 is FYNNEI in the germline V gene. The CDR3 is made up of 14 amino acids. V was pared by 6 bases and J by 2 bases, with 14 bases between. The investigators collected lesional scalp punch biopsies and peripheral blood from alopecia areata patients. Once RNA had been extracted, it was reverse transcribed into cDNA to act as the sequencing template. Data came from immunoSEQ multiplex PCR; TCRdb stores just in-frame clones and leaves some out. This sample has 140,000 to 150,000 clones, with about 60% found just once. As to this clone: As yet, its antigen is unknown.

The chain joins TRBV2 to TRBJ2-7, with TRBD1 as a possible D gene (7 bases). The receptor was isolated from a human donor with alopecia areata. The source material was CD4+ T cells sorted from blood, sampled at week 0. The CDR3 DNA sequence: TGTGCCAGCAGGGCGGGACAGACTGCCTACGAGCAGTACTTC. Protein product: CASRAGQTAYEQYF.